A single sample is the source of the 8 T cell receptor beta chains below, sequenced in a study of T cell responses to AZD1222 COVID-19 vaccine (dated by TCRdb to about 2021). Library preparation employed the immunoSEQ multiplex PCR assay. In TCRdb, the immuneACCESS table is reduced to in-frame sequences with V and J assigned. These tables do not hold every clone; where another copy was compared, an unresolved V gene accounts for under half, and the others remain unexplained. Recorded for this sample are approximately 150,000 clones; 85% to 95% of them occurred a single time. About 3% of the sample lies in the top ten. This specimen's time point label, interpreted: baseline before first vaccination. Here the sequenced sample was peripheral blood, taken on day 0 of AZD1222 vaccination. These receptors all stem from an adult in good health.

This chain connects TRBV14 to TRBJ2-7, with 8 bases matching TRBD2. Germline values: CDR1 SGHDN, CDR2 FVKESK. The V gene end was trimmed by 4 bases and the J gene end by 4 bases; junction bases not matched to a gene: 9. The CDR3 has 15 residues. CDR3 in amino acids: CASSLGGLGGYEQYF. CDR3 coding DNA: TGTGCCAGCAGCCTCGGGGGACTAGGGGGGTACGAGCAGTACTTC.

CDR3 sequence: CASRLSSNQPQHF. CDR3 nucleotide sequence: TGTGCCAGTAGATTAAGTAGCAATCAGCCCCAGCATTTT. The chain combines TRBV27 with TRBJ1-5; the D is unclear. The V end lost 9 bases, the J end lost 0 bases, and 9 bases lay between the germline ends. The CDR3 is 13 amino acids. Germline assignment: CDR1 MNHEY and CDR2 SMNVEV (reference sequence).

The chain is built from TRBV14 and TRBJ2-2, with no clear D. This CDR3 is built from 13 residues. Germline V gene data show CDR1 as SGHDN and CDR2 as FVKESK. V lost 0 bases and J lost 9, with 8 bases in between. The CDR3 DNA reads TGTGCCAGCAGCCAAGAAGCTGGGCGGGAGCTGTTTTTT. This codes for CASSQEAGRELFF.

The CDR3 is CASSLESRSLYGYTF. The CDR3, as DNA: TGTGCCAGCAGCTTAGAGTCCAGGTCCCTATATGGCTACACCTTC. The chain couples TRBV11-2 to TRBJ1-2; D ambiguous. With 0 bases removed from V and 5 bases from J, the gap between germline ends came to 13 bases. The CDR3 sequence is 15 residues long. From germline, CDR1 is SGHAT and CDR2 FQNNGV.

The chain carries TRBV30 and TRBJ2-5; D remains ambiguous. The CDR3 totals 13 residues. CDR1 GTSNPN and CDR2 SVGIG come from the germline V gene (reference sequence). V lost 0 bases, J lost 4 bases, and 9 bases lay in between. The CDR3 nucleotides are TGTGCCTGGAGTGTAACGCAGAGAGAGACCCAGTACTTC. Its protein is CAWSVTQRETQYF.

The genes are TRBV3-1 (or the pseudogene TRBV3-2) and TRBJ1-2, with unresolved D. Trimming pared 0 bases from V and 8 bases from J, leaving 4 bases between. Germline V gene lookup returns CDR1 LGHDT and CDR2 YNNKEL (reference sequence). The CDR3 contains 11 residues. As DNA, the CDR3 is TGTGCCAGCAGCCAAGACCGAGGCTACACCTTC. This codes for CASSQDRGYTF.

This sequence joins TRBV18 and TRBJ2-5; possibly TRBD1 for D (5 bases). The CDR3 spans 13 residues. Trimming shortened V by 4 bases and J by 5 bases, and 11 bases separated the two germline ends. CDR1 and CDR2 (germline): KGHSH, LQKENI. The CDR3 loop reads CASSLRAGETQYF. The CDR3 coding sequence is TGTGCCAGCTCACTCCGCGCAGGGGAGACCCAGTACTTC. The variable domain in full, completed from reference TRBV18 and TRBJ2-5, reads NAGVMQNPRHLVRRRGQEARLRCSPMKGHSHVYWYRQLPEEGLKFMVYLQKENIIDESGMPKERFSAEFPKEGPSILRIQQVVRGDSAAYFCASSLRAGETQYFGPGTRLLVL.

The chain couples TRBV6-5 to TRBJ2-5; a weak D match, TRBD2 (6 bases). This CDR3 contains 14 residues. Looked up from germline, CDR1 is MNHEY and CDR2 is SVGAGI. Trimming removed 7 bases at V and 0 bases at J, with 12 bases between. The CDR3: CASTRDPYQETQYF. In DNA form, the CDR3 reads TGTGCCAGCACGCGGGACCCGTACCAAGAGACCCAGTACTTC.